A single T cell receptor (beta chain) is shown here with its context. Its target is unknown. Amplification targeted TCR beta CDR3 regions from RNA transcripts. The TCR CDR3 was amplified in a first-round RT-PCR using the HTBI primer set. TCRdb redid the calling of the multiplex PCR reads with MiXCR, one entry per CDR3 protein. Of about 300,000 distinct CDR3 sequences listed, roughly 15% are singletons. The patients, who ranged from 18 to 65 in age, presented with newly diagnosed hyperthyroidism lasting under 2 months. Uncontrolled infection, other autoimmune disease, pregnancy or lactation excluded patients. On the basis of clinical symptoms, serum thyroxine and TRAb, thyroid ultrasound and orbital computed tomography, diagnoses were made. The data belong to a study of T cells in Graves' hyperthyroidism and ophthalmopathy. General study results and limits: Blood held most thyroid clonotypes expanded above 0.001 frequency.

This TCR was recovered from a woman in her forties with Graves' hyperthyroidism. The sample taken for sequencing was blood.

The CDR3 DNA reads as TGTGCCAGCAGTTTTCTGGGGGCGGGCTATGGCTACACCTTC. Translation: CASSFLGAGYGYTF. The chain combines TRBV12-3 or TRBV12-4 with TRBJ1-2; D may be TRBD1 (6 bases). There are 14 residues in the CDR3. V was cut by 3 bases and J by 4 bases, with 12 bases left in between.